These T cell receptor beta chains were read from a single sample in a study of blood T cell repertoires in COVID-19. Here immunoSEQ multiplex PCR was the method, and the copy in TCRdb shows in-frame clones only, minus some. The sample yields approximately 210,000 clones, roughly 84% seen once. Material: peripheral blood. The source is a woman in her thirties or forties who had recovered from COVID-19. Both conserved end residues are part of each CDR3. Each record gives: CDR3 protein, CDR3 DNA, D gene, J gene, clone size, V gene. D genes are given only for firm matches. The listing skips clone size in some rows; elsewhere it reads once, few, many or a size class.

CDR3 protein: CASSDRLGATNEKLFF
CDR3 DNA: TGTGCCAGCAGCGACCGTCTCGGGGCAACTAATGAAAAACTGTTTTTT
D gene: .
J gene: TRBJ1-4
clone size: .
V gene: TRBV9

CDR3 protein: CASGFSQTSGSLGEQFF
CDR3 DNA: TGTGCTAGTGGTTTTTCCCAAACTAGCGGGAGTTTAGGTGAGCAGTTCTTC
D gene: TRBD2
J gene: TRBJ2-1
clone size: .
V gene: TRBV12-5

CDR3 protein: CASSQTGTAYGYTF
CDR3 DNA: TGTGCCAGCAGCCAGACCGGGACAGCTTATGGCTACACCTTC
D gene: TRBD1
J gene: TRBJ1-2
clone size: .
V gene: TRBV3-1/TRBV3-2

CDR3 protein: CASSPPQGGAGANVLTF
CDR3 DNA: TGTGCCAGCTCACCACCCCAAGGCGGGGCCGGGGCCAACGTCCTGACTTTC
D gene: .
J gene: TRBJ2-6
clone size: .
V gene: TRBV18

CDR3 protein: CASSLLQGARGDTQYF
CDR3 DNA: TGTGCCAGCAGCTTGTTGCAGGGGGCAAGAGGAGATACGCAGTATTTT
D gene: TRBD1
J gene: TRBJ2-3
clone size: .
V gene: TRBV5-4

CDR3 protein: CASGRTGSDTEAFF
CDR3 DNA: TGTGCCAGCGGACGGACAGGGAGCGACACTGAAGCTTTCTTT
D gene: TRBD1
J gene: TRBJ1-1
clone size: .
V gene: TRBV18

CDR3 protein: CASSLLTSGEQYF
CDR3 DNA: TGTGCCAGCAGTTTACTGACTAGCGGGGAGCAGTACTTC
D gene: TRBD2
J gene: TRBJ2-7
clone size: .
V gene: TRBV12-3/TRBV12-4

CDR3 protein: CASSIGTASNQPQHF
CDR3 DNA: TGTGCCAGTAGTATAGGGACAGCCAGCAATCAGCCCCAGCATTTT
D gene: .
J gene: TRBJ1-5
clone size: .
V gene: TRBV19

CDR3 protein: CASRDTEAEKLFF
CDR3 DNA: TGCGCCAGCCGGGACACCGAGGCGGAAAAACTGTTTTTT
D gene: .
J gene: TRBJ1-4
clone size: .
V gene: TRBV5-1

CDR3 protein: CASSQWRLETQYF
CDR3 DNA: TGTGCCAGCAGCCAATGGAGGCTGGAGACCCAGTACTTC
D gene: .
J gene: TRBJ2-5
clone size: .
V gene: TRBV3-1/TRBV3-2

CDR3 protein: CASSRGQETDTQYF
CDR3 DNA: TGTGCCAGCAGCCGGGGACAGGAAACAGATACGCAGTATTTT
D gene: TRBD1
J gene: TRBJ2-3
clone size: .
V gene: TRBV5-4

CDR3 protein: CASSPGTRYEQYF
CDR3 DNA: TGTGCCAGCAGCCCCGGGACTAGATACGAGCAGTACTTC
D gene: TRBD2
J gene: TRBJ2-7
clone size: .
V gene: TRBV11-2

CDR3 protein: CASSYYSGTGSSEQYF
CDR3 DNA: TGTGCCAGCAGTTACTATTCCGGGACAGGGAGTAGCGAGCAGTACTTC
D gene: TRBD1
J gene: TRBJ2-7
clone size: .
V gene: TRBV6-5

CDR3 protein: CASSQGSGLRVTGNTIYF
CDR3 DNA: TGTGCCAGCAGCCAAGGAAGTGGGCTCAGGGTAACTGGAAACACCATATATTTT
D gene: .
J gene: TRBJ1-3
clone size: .
V gene: TRBV3-1/TRBV3-2

CDR3 protein: CASSFGGYSTDTQYF
CDR3 DNA: TGTGCCAGCAGTTTCGGGGGGTATAGCACAGATACGCAGTATTTT
D gene: TRBD2
J gene: TRBJ2-3
clone size: .
V gene: TRBV28

CDR3 protein: CASSLVAGIQETQYF
CDR3 DNA: TGTGCCAGCAGCTTAGTAGCGGGGATACAAGAGACCCAGTACTTC
D gene: TRBD2
J gene: TRBJ2-5
clone size: few
V gene: TRBV7-2

CDR3 protein: CASTPGASGKNNEQFF
CDR3 DNA: TGTGCCAGCACCCCGGGAGCTAGCGGGAAAAACAATGAGCAGTTCTTC
D gene: TRBD2
J gene: TRBJ2-1
clone size: .
V gene: TRBV9

CDR3 protein: CAWNRGTYTTNEKLFF
CDR3 DNA: TGTGCCTGGAATCGGGGGACCTATACAACTAATGAAAAACTGTTTTTT
D gene: .
J gene: TRBJ1-4
clone size: .
V gene: TRBV30

CDR3 protein: CASSFHSTGANTEAFF
CDR3 DNA: TGTGCCAGCAGTTTCCACTCTACAGGGGCGAACACTGAAGCTTTCTTT
D gene: TRBD1
J gene: TRBJ1-1
clone size: .
V gene: TRBV27

CDR3 protein: CASSWNGDGYTF
CDR3 DNA: TGTGCCAGCAGCTGGAACGGGGATGGCTACACCTTC
D gene: .
J gene: TRBJ1-2
clone size: .
V gene: TRBV5-4

CDR3 protein: CASSLGVYGELFF
CDR3 DNA: TGTGCCAGCAGCCTAGGGGTGTACGGGGAGCTGTTTTTT
D gene: .
J gene: TRBJ2-2
clone size: .
V gene: TRBV12-3/TRBV12-4

CDR3 protein: CASSVGGLAGGYNEQFF
CDR3 DNA: TGTGCCAGCAGCGTAGGGGGCCTAGCGGGAGGGTACAATGAGCAGTTCTTC
D gene: TRBD2
J gene: TRBJ2-1
clone size: .
V gene: TRBV9

CDR3 protein: CAWSVSSDTQYF
CDR3 DNA: TGTGCCTGGAGTGTCTCTTCAGATACGCAGTATTTT
D gene: .
J gene: TRBJ2-3
clone size: once
V gene: TRBV30